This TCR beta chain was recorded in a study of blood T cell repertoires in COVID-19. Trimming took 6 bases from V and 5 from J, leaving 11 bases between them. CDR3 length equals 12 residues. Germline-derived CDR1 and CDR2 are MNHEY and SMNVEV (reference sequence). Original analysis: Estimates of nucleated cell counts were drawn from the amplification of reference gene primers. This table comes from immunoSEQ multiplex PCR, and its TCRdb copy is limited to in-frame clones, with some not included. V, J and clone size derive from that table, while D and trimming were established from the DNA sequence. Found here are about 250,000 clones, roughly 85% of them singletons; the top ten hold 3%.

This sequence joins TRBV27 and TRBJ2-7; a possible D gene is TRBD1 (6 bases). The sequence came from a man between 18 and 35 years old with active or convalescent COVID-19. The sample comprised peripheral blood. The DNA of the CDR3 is TGTGCCAGCAGCCTACAGGGCCACGAGCAGTACTTC. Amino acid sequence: CASSLQGHEQYF.